A selection of T cell receptor beta chains follows, all from one sample in a study of response to subunit inactivated influenza vaccine. From the RT-PCR reads, TCRdb called clonotypes with MiXCR, one entry per CDR3 protein. The sample holds 590,000 or so distinct CDR3 sequences, approximately 14% seen once. Sequenced material: PBMCs from blood, taken roughly 15 days before vaccination. The receptors stem from a man between 50 and 59 years old who received an inactivated influenza vaccine. CDR3s include the opening cysteine and the closing phenylalanine or tryptophan. The D gene is left open where the match is weak. Clone size is stated in some rows and not others, as once, few, many or a class when expanded.

clone size | J gene | D gene | V gene | CDR3 protein | CDR3 DNA
few | TRBJ2-5 | TRBD2 | TRBV6-4 | CASTLVFGPGLAGGRRETQYF | TGTGCCAGCACCCTTGTTTTTGGTCCGGGACTAGCGGGAGGACGGCGTGAGACCCAGTACTTC
few | TRBJ2-7 | . | TRBV10-3 | CAIRDTVSSYEQYF | TGTGCCATCAGGGACACGGTTAGCTCCTACGAGCAGTACTTC
few | TRBJ2-1 | TRBD1 | TRBV6-1 | CASSIGRDRGYNEQFF | TGTGCCAGCAGTATTGGCCGGGACAGGGGGTACAATGAGCAGTTCTTC
. | TRBJ1-3 | . | TRBV25-1 | CASSERGTSGNTIYF | TGTGCCAGCAGTGAGAGGGGGACCTCTGGAAACACCATATATTTT
. | TRBJ2-3 | TRBD2 | TRBV18 | CASSPLPGLAGTDTQYF | TGTGCCAGCTCACCACTTCCAGGACTAGCGGGCACAGATACGCAGTATTTT
few | TRBJ1-6 | . | TRBV6-1 | CASRSLNSPLHF | TGTGCCAGCAGATCTTTGAATTCACCCCTCCACTTT
many | TRBJ2-3 | . | TRBV20-1 | CSLGLDSTDTQYF | TGCAGTCTCGGATTGGATAGCACAGATACGCAGTATTTT
few | TRBJ2-1 | . | TRBV5-5 | CASSGGPGQDNEQFF | TGTGCCAGCAGCGGGGGACCCGGTCAAGACAATGAGCAGTTCTTC
. | TRBJ1-5 | TRBD1 | TRBV28 | CASSPVRGLGNQPQHF | TGTGCCAGCAGTCCAGTCAGGGGGTTGGGCAATCAGCCCCAGCATTTT
few | TRBJ2-7 | . | TRBV20-1 | CSASPQGPSYEQYF | TGCAGTGCTAGTCCGCAGGGGCCCTCCTACGAGCAGTACTTC
. | TRBJ2-7 | TRBD2 | TRBV27 | CASSRGLAGTPYEQYF | TGTGCCAGCAGTAGGGGATTAGCGGGGACTCCCTACGAGCAGTACTTC
. | TRBJ1-5 | . | TRBV12-3/TRBV12-4 | CASSPNQGGGNQPQHF | TGTGCCAGCAGTCCCAATCAAGGGGGGGGCAATCAGCCCCAGCATTTT
few | TRBJ2-5 | TRBD2 | TRBV7-8 | CASSQDQRGVRETQYF | TGTGCCAGCAGTCAAGACCAGCGGGGGGTCCGGGAGACCCAGTACTTC
few | TRBJ2-1 | TRBD2 | TRBV11-1 | CASSPGLAGGGGYNEQFF | TGTGCCAGCAGCCCTGGACTAGCGGGAGGTGGGGGCTACAATGAGCAGTTCTTC
. | TRBJ2-5 | . | TRBV7-6 | CASSPGTTKETQYF | TGTGCCAGCAGCCCCGGTACTACTAAAGAGACCCAGTACTTC
. | TRBJ1-6 | TRBD1 | TRBV20-1 | CSAPVTTGGSNSPLHF | TGCAGTGCTCCCGTCACCACAGGGGGCAGTAATTCACCCCTCCACTTT
few | TRBJ1-2 | . | TRBV11-1 | CASSLLNLGGVALFGYTF | TGTGCCAGCAGCTTATTAAATTTGGGAGGGGTTGCCCTCTTTGGCTACACCTTC
. | TRBJ2-1 | TRBD1 | TRBV6-1 | CASSKTGTGGFYNEQFF | TGTGCCAGCAGTAAGACCGGGACAGGGGGCTTCTACAATGAGCAGTTCTTC
. | TRBJ1-2 | . | TRBV3-1 | CASSQFGGGYGYTF | TGTGCCAGCAGCCAATTCGGAGGGGGTTATGGCTACACCTTC
few | TRBJ2-6 | TRBD2 | TRBV28 | CASSSIAGTGANVLTF | TGTGCCAGCAGTTCGATAGCGGGAACTGGGGCCAACGTCCTGACTTTC
few | TRBJ1-1 | TRBD1 | TRBV27 | CASSWGLTGATEAFF | TGTGCCAGCAGTTGGGGGTTAACAGGGGCCACTGAAGCTTTCTTT
many | TRBJ1-1 | TRBD1 | TRBV7-9 | CASSLGAGGTEAFF | TGTGCCAGCAGCTTAGGAGCAGGGGGCACTGAAGCTTTCTTT
few | TRBJ2-1 | TRBD1 | TRBV19 | CASSTDRVGFNEQFF | TGTGCCAGTAGTACTGACAGGGTCGGATTCAATGAGCAGTTCTTC
. | TRBJ2-7 | TRBD1 | TRBV2 | CARGGQENSYEQYF | TGTGCCAGAGGAGGACAGGAAAACTCCTACGAGCAGTACTTC
. | TRBJ1-6 | . | TRBV4-3 | CASSQAQGNSPLYF | TGCGCCAGCAGCCAAGCACAGGGAAATTCACCCCTCTACTTT
. | TRBJ2-7 | . | TRBV9 | CASSVGYGGLWEQYF | TGTGCCAGCAGCGTAGGTTACGGGGGGCTCTGGGAGCAGTACTTC
. | TRBJ2-7 | TRBD2 | TRBV28 | CASNTAGESSYEQYF | TGTGCCAGCAATACAGCGGGGGAAAGCTCCTACGAGCAGTACTTC
. | TRBJ2-7 | . | TRBV5-6 | CASSLGLGLYEQYF | TGTGCCAGCAGCTTGGGTCTGGGCCTATACGAGCAGTACTTC
. | TRBJ2-3 | TRBD2 | TRBV7-7 | CASSIAGGIDTQYF | TGTGCTAGCAGTATAGCGGGGGGGATCGATACGCAGTATTTT
many | TRBJ1-2 | . | TRBV12-3/TRBV12-4 | CASSSSAETIYTF | TGTGCCAGCAGTAGCAGCGCTGAGACAATCTACACCTTC
few | TRBJ2-5 | . | TRBV5-1 | CASSLDGGRLIETQYF | TGCGCCAGCAGCTTGGACGGGGGGCGTCTTATTGAGACCCAGTACTTC
few | TRBJ1-1 | . | TRBV28 | CASSLRGWGLTNTEAFF | TGTGCCAGCAGTTTAAGGGGCTGGGGATTGACGAACACTGAAGCTTTCTTT
many | TRBJ1-2 | . | TRBV6-5 | CASSYSDGYGYTF | TGTGCCAGCAGTTACTCGGACGGCTATGGCTACACCTTC
many | TRBJ2-3 | . | TRBV14 | CASSHFHGRASTDTQYF | TGTGCCAGCAGCCACTTCCATGGACGGGCTAGCACAGATACGCAGTATTTT
. | TRBJ2-1 | . | TRBV6-5 | CASSYSTGRAYNEQFF | TGTGCCAGCAGTTACTCGACTGGGAGAGCCTACAATGAGCAGTTCTTC
once | TRBJ2-1 | TRBD1 | TRBV2 | CASMDRGNEQFF | TGTGCCAGCATGGACAGGGGGAATGAGCAGTTCTTC
. | TRBJ2-3 | TRBD2 | TRBV12-3/TRBV12-4 | CASSPTSGGPFTDTQYF | TGTGCCAGCAGCCCGACTAGCGGGGGGCCTTTCACAGATACGCAGTATTTT
few | TRBJ1-2 | TRBD1 | TRBV4-1 | CASSQAGTVYGYTF | TGCGCCAGCAGCCAAGCCGGGACAGTTTATGGCTACACCTTC
. | TRBJ2-7 | TRBD2 | TRBV6-2/TRBV6-3 | CASRYSGLAAYEQYF | TGTGCCAGCAGATACTCAGGACTAGCGGCGTACGAGCAGTACTTC
many | TRBJ1-1 | . | TRBV28 | CASSLLARSTEAFF | TGTGCCAGCAGTTTATTGGCCAGGAGTACTGAAGCTTTCTTT
. | TRBJ2-3 | . | TRBV6-1 | CASTPGGTVTQYF | TGTGCCAGCACCCCCGGTGGGACTGTTACGCAGTATTTT
few | TRBJ2-5 | TRBD2 | TRBV10-3 | CAISESGTSGKETQYF | TGTGCCATCAGTGAGTCAGGGACTAGCGGCAAAGAGACCCAGTACTTC
. | TRBJ2-7 | . | TRBV12-3/TRBV12-4 | CASSFEEGAAYEQYF | TGTGCCAGCAGTTTCGAGGAGGGAGCGGCCTACGAGCAGTACTTC
many | TRBJ1-2 | TRBD1 | TRBV20-1 | CSARAGTGGGYTF | TGCAGTGCTAGAGCCGGGACAGGAGGAGGCTACACCTTC
. | TRBJ2-2 | TRBD2 | TRBV7-3 | CASSSLASGSGELFF | TGTGCCAGCAGCTCCCTCGCTAGCGGGTCCGGGGAGCTGTTTTTT
few | TRBJ2-3 | . | TRBV29-1 | CSVDSGGPDTQYF | TGCAGCGTTGATTCCGGGGGTCCAGATACGCAGTATTTT
many | TRBJ2-1 | TRBD2 | TRBV7-9 | CASSSDGTRYEQFF | TGTGCCAGCAGCTCCGACGGGACTAGATATGAGCAGTTCTTC
. | TRBJ1-1 | . | TRBV30 | CAWSRSQLNTEAFF | TGTGCCTGGAGTCGGAGCCAACTGAACACTGAAGCTTTCTTT
many | TRBJ2-1 | TRBD1 | TRBV29-1 | CSVEGTGGIFEQFF | TGCAGCGTTGAAGGGACAGGGGGAATCTTTGAGCAGTTCTTC
. | TRBJ2-3 | . | TRBV10-3 | CAISSQGREDTQYF | TGTGCCATCAGTTCACAGGGAAGGGAAGATACGCAGTATTTT
few | TRBJ2-1 | TRBD2 | TRBV6-5 | CASSYVRLAGSHRKNEQFF | TGTGCCAGCAGTTACGTGAGACTAGCGGGCAGCCACCGGAAAAATGAGCAGTTCTTC